The present T cell receptor beta chain was sequenced within a study of identical twins. A single record per CDR3 protein comes from TCRdb applying MiXCR to the 5' RACE reads. Of roughly 540,000 distinct CDR3 sequences listed, less than 25% are singletons. Looked up from germline, CDR1 is SGHVS and CDR2 is FNYEAQ. This CDR3 contains 16 residues. The V gene end was trimmed by 5 bases and the J gene end by 3 bases; junction bases not matched to a gene: 6. This clonotype has a handful of counts. This sample was also put to use in a study of T cells expressing NK-cell markers.

The TCR comes from a woman between 18 and 30 years old in good health. The chain is built from TRBV7-6 and TRBJ1-3, with 11 bases that match TRBD1. Sequencing was performed on CD4+ T cells sorted from blood. Written as DNA, the CDR3 is TGTGCCAGCAGCCCGTGGACAGGGGGCGATGGAAACACCATATATTTT. Translating it yields CASSPWTGGDGNTIYF.